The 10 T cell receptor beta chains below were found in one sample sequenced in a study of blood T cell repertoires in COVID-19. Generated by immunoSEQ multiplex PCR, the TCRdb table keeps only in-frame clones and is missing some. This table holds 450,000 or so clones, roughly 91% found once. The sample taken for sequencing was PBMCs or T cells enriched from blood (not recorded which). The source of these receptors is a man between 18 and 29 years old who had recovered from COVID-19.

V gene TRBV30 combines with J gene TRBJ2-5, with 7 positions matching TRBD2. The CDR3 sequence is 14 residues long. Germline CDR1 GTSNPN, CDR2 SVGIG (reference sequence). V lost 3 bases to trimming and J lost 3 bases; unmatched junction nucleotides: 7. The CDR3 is CAWSVGTTKETQYF. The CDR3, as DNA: TGTGCCTGGAGCGTTGGGACTACAAAAGAGACCCAGTACTTC.

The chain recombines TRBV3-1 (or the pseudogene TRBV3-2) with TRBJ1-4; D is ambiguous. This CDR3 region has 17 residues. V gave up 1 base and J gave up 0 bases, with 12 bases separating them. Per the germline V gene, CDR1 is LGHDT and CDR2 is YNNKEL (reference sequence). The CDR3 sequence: CASSQGYTGSTNEKLFF. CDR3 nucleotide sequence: TGTGCCAGCAGCCAAGGTTATACGGGATCAACTAATGAAAAACTGTTTTTT.

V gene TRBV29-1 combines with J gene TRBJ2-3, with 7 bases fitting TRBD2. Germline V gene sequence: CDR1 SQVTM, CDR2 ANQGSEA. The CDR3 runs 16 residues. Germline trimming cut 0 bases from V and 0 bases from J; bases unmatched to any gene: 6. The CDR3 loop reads CSVEDRLAVSTDTQYF. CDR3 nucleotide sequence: TGCAGCGTTGAAGATCGACTAGCAGTAAGCACAGATACGCAGTATTTT.

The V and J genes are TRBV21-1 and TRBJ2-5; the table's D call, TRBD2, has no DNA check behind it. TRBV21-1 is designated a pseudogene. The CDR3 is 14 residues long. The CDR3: CASSKVEGGKTQYF. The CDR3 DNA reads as TGTGCCAGCAGCAAAGTCGAAGGAGGAAAGACCCAGTACTTC.

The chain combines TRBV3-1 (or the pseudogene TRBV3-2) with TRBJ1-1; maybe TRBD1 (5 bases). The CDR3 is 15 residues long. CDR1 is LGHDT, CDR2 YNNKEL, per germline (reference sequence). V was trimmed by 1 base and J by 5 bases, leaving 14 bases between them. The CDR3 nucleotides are TGTGCCAGCAGCCAAGTTTTGGGGCATGAAACTGAAGCTTTCTTT. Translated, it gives CASSQVLGHETEAFF.

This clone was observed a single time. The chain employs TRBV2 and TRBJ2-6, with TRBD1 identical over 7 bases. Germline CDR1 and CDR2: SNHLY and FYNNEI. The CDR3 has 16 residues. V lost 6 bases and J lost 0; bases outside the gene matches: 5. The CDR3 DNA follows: TGTGCCAGCAGGGACAGGTACAACTCTGGGGCCAACGTCCTGACTTTC. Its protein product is CASRDRYNSGANVLTF.

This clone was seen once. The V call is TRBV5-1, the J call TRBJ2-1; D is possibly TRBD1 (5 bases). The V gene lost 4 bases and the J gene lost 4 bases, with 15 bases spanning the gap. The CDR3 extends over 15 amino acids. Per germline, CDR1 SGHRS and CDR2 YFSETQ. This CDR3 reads CASSGAAAPYNEQFF. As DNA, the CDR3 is TGCGCCAGCAGCGGGGCTGCGGCCCCGTACAATGAGCAGTTCTTC.

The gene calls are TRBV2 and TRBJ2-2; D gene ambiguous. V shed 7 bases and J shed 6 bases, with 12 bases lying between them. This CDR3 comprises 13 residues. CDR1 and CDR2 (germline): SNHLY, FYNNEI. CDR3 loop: CASTGGLAGELFF. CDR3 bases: TGTGCCAGCACCGGTGGCCTAGCCGGGGAGCTGTTTTTT.

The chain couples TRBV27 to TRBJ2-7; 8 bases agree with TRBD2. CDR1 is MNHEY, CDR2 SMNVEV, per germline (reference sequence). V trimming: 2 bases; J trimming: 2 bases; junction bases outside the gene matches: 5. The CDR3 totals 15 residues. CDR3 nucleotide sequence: TGTGCCAGCAGTTTAGGGTCGGGAGGGCCCTACGAGCAGTACTTC. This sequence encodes CASSLGSGGPYEQYF.

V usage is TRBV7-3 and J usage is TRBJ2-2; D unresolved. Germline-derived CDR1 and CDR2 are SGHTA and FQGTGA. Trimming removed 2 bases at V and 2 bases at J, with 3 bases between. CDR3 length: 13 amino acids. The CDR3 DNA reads TGTGCCAGCAGCTTATCTAACACCGGGGAGCTGTTTTTT. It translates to CASSLSNTGELFF. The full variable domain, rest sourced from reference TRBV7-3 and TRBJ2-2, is GAGVSQTPSNKVTEKGKYVELRCDPISGHTALYWYRQSLGQGPEFLIYFQGTGAADDSGLPNDRFFAVRPEGSVSTLKIQRTERGDSAVYLCASSLSNTGELFFGEGSRLTVL.